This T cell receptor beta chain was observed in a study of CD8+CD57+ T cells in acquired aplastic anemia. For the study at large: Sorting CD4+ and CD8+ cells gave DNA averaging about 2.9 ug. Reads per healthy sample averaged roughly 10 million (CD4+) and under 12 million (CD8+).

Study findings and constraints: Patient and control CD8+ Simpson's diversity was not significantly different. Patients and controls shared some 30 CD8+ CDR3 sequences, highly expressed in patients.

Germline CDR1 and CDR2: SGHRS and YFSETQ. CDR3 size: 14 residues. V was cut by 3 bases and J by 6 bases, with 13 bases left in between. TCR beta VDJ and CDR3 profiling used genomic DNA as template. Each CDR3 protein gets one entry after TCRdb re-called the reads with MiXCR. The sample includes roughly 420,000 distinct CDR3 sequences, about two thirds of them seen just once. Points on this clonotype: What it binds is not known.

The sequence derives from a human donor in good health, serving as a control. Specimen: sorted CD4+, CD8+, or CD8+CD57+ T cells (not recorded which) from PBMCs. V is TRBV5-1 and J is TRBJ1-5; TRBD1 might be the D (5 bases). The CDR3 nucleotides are TGCGCCAGCAGCTCTGAGCGGGGGGTTCAGCCCCAGCATTTT. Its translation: CASSSERGVQPQHF.